The 5 T cell receptor beta chains in this list originate from one sample, sequenced in a study of T cell responses to AZD1222 COVID-19 vaccine. The table came from immunoSEQ multiplex PCR; TCRdb's copy has only in-frame clones and leaves some out. The table lists roughly 250,000 clones, approximately 95% of them singletons. Specimen: peripheral blood, collected on day 0 of AZD1222 vaccination. These receptors were taken from an adult in good health.

The chain recombines TRBV28 with TRBJ1-2; D may be TRBD1 (5 bases). Germline CDR1 is MDHEN and CDR2 is SYDVKM. Trimming removed 8 bases at V and 1 base at J, with 8 bases between. The CDR3 length is 12 residues. The CDR3: CASDGGNYGYTF. CDR3 bases: TGTGCCAGCGATGGGGGTAACTATGGCTACACCTTC.

The chain's CDR3 is CASSLSPRANYGYTF. The CDR3 DNA reads as TGTGCCAGCAGTTTAAGTCCCCGAGCTAACTATGGCTACACCTTC. The chain joins TRBV28 to TRBJ1-2; D not resolved. This CDR3 is 15 amino acids long. Germline values: CDR1 MDHEN, CDR2 SYDVKM. V was cut by 2 bases and J by 0 bases, with 10 bases left in between.

Written as DNA, the CDR3 is TGTGCCAGCAGCTTGCTAGCGGGGGGGAATGAGCAGTTCTTC. This sequence encodes CASSLLAGGNEQFF. The chain joins TRBV5-6 to TRBJ2-1, with 12 bases lining up with TRBD2. V shed 1 base, J shed 7 bases, and the junction held 0 bases outside the gene matches. The CDR3 is made up of 14 amino acids. Germline CDR1 and CDR2: SGHDT and YYEEEE.

The J gene is TRBJ2-3, the V gene TRBV7-3; D perhaps matches TRBD2 (5 bases). The CDR3 loop spans 14 amino acids. Germline V gene lookup returns CDR1 SGHTA and CDR2 FQGTGA. Trimming took off 6 bases at V and 1 base at J, with 11 bases between the two ends. CDR3 region: CASSRTGGTDTQYF. For the CDR3, the DNA is TGTGCCAGCAGTCGGACTGGAGGCACAGATACGCAGTATTTT.

This chain links TRBV2 with TRBJ2-3; TRBD1 matches 7 bases. CDR1 is SNHLY, CDR2 FYNNEI, per germline. With 10 bases clipped from V and 3 bases from J, the junction kept 13 bases outside the gene matches. This CDR3 has 15 residues. The CDR3 nucleotides read TGTGCCACCAATCTACAGGGGATGAGGACAGATACGCAGTATTTT. Amino acids: CATNLQGMRTDTQYF.